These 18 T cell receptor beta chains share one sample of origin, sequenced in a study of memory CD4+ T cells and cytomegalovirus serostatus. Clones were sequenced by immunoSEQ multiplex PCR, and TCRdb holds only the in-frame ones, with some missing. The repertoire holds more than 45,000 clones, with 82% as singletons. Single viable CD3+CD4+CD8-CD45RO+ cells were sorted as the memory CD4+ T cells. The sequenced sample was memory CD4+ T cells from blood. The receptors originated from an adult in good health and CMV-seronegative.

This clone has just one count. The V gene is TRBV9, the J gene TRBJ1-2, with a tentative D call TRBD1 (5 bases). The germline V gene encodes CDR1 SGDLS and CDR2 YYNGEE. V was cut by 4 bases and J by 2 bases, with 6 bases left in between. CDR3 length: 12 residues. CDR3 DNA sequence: TGTGCCAGCAGCCGGGACAACTATGGCTACACCTTC. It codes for CASSRDNYGYTF. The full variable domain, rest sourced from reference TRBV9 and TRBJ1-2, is DSGVTQTPKHLITATGQRVTLRCSPRSGDLSVYWYQQSLDQGLQFLIQYYNGEERAKGNILERFSAQQFPDLHSELNLSSLELGDSALYFCASSRDNYGYTFGSGTRLTVV.

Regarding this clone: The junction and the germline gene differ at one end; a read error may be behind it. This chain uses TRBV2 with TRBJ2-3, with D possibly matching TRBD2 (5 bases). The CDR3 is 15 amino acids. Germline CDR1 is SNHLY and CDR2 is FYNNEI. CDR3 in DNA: TGTGCCAGCAGTGAAGCGGAGTTGGCGAGGGCCTCGCACCTATTT. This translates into CASSEAELARASHLF.

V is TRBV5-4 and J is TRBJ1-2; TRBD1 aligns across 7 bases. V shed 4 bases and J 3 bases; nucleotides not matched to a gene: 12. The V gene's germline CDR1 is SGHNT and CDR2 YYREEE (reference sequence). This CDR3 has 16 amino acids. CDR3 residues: CASSRGGQGGDYGYTF. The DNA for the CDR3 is TGTGCCAGCAGCCGGGGGGGCCAGGGGGGTGACTATGGCTACACCTTC.

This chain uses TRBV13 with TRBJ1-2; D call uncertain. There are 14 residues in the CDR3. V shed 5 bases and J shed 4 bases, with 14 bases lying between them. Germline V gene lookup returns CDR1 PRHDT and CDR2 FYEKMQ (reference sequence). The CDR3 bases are TGTGCCAGCAGCCTCTATTCGATCGGCTATGGCTACACCTTC. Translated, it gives CASSLYSIGYGYTF.

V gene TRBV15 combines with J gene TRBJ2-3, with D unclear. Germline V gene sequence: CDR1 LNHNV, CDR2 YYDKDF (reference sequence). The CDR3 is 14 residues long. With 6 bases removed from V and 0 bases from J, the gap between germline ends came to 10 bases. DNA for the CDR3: TGTGCCACCAGTTATGGTGTGAGCACAGATACGCAGTATTTT. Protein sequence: CATSYGVSTDTQYF.

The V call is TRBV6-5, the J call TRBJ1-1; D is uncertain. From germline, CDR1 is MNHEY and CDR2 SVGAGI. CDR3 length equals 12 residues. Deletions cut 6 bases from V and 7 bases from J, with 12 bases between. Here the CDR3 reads CASSRPSGEAFF. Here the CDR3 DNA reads TGTGCCAGCAGCCGACCGAGCGGTGAAGCTTTCTTT.

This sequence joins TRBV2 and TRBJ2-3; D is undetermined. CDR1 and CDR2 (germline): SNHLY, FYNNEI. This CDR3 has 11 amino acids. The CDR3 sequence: CSPALVDTQYF. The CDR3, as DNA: TGTTCCCCGGCCCTAGTCGATACGCAGTATTTT.

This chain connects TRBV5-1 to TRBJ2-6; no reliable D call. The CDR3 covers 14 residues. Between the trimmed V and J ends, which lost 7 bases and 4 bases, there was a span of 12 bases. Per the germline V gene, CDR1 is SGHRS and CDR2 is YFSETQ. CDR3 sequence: CASFETTGANVLTF. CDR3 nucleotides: TGCGCCAGCTTCGAAACCACGGGGGCCAACGTCCTGACTTTC.

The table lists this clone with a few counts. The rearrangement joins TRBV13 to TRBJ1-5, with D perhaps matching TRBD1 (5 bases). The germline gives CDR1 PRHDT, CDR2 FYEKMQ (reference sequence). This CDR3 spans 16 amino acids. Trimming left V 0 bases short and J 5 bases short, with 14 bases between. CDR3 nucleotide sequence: TGTGCCAGCAGCTTAGGGGCAGGGAGCCTCGATCAGCCCCAGCATTTT. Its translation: CASSLGAGSLDQPQHF.

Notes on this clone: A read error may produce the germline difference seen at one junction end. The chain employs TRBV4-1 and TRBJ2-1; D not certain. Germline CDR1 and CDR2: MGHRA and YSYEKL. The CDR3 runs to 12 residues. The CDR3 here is CASSLTGQYRVF. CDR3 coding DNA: TGCGCCAGCAGCCTCACCGGGCAGTATAGGGTCTTC.

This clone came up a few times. CDR3 in DNA: TGTGCCTGGAGAACTCGACTCGGGGACTCCTCTGGAAACACCATATATTTT. Amino acids: CAWRTRLGDSSGNTIYF. The rearrangement joins TRBV30 to TRBJ1-3, with a possible D match to TRBD1 (5 bases). The length of the CDR3 is 17 residues. The V gene's germline CDR1 is GTSNPN and CDR2 SVGIG (reference sequence). Trimming left V 3 bases short and J 0 bases short, with 18 bases between.

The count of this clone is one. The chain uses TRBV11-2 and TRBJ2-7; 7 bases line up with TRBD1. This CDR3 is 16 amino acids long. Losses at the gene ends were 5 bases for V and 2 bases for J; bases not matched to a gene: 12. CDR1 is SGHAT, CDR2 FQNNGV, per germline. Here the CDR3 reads CASSPISRDSTYEQYF. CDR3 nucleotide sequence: TGTGCCAGCAGCCCCATAAGCCGGGACAGTACCTACGAGCAGTACTTC. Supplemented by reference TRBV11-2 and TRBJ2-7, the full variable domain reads EAGVAQSPRYKIIEKRQSVAFWCNPISGHATLYWYQQILGQGPKLLIQFQNNGVVDDSQLPKDRFSAERLKGVDSTLKIQPAKLEDSAVYLCASSPISRDSTYEQYFGPGTRLTVT.

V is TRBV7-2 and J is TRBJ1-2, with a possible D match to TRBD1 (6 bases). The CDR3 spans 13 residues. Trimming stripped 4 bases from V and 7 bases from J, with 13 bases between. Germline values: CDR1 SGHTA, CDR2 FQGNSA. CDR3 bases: TGTGCCAGCAGCTACGCAGGGGATGGTGGCTACACCTTC. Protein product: CASSYAGDGGYTF.

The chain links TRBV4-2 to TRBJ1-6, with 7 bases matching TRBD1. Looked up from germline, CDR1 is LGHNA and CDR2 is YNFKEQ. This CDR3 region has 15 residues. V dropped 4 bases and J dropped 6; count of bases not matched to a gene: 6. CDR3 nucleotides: TGTGCCAGCAGCCCTCCGGGACAGCTTAATTCACCCCTCCACTTT. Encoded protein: CASSPPGQLNSPLHF.

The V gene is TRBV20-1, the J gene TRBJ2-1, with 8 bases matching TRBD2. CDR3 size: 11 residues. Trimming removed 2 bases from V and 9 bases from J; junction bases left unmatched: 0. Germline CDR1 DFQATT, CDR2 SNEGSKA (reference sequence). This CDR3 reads CSARTSGEQFF. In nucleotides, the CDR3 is TGCAGTGCTAGAACTAGCGGTGAGCAGTTCTTC.

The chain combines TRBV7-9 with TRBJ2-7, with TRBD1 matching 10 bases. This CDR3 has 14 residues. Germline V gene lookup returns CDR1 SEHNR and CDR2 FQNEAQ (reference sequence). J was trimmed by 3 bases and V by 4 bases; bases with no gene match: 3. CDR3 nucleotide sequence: TGTGCCAGCAGCTGGACAGGGGGAGGCTACGAGCAGTACTTC. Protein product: CASSWTGGGYEQYF.

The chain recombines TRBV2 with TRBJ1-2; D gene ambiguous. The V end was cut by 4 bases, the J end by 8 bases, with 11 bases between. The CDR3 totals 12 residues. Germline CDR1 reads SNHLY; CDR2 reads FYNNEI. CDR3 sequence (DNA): TGTGCCAGCAGTGTTGGGGAGTGGGGCTACACCTTC. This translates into CASSVGEWGYTF.

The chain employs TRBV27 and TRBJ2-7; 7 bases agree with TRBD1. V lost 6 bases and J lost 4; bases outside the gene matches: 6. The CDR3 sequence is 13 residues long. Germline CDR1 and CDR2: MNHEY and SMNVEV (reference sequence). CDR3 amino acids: CASRRQGSYEQYF. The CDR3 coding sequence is TGTGCCAGCAGGAGACAGGGATCGTACGAGCAGTACTTC.